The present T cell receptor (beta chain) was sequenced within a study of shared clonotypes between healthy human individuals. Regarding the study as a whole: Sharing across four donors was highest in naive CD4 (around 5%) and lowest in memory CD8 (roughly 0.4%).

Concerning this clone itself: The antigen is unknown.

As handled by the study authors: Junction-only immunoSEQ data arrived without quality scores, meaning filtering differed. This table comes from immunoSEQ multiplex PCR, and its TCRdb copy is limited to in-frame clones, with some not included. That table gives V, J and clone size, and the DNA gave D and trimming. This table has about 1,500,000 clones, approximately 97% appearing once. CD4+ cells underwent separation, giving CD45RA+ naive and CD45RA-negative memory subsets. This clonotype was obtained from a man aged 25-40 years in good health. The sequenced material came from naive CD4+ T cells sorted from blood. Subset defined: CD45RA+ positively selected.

In DNA form, the CDR3 reads TGTGCCAGCAGTACCCGGGACAGGGTTACAGATACGCAGTATTTT. This encodes CASSTRDRVTDTQYF. The chain joins TRBV7-9 to TRBJ2-3, with TRBD1 identical over 9 bases. Germline CDR1 reads SEHNR; CDR2 reads FQNEAQ (reference sequence). The CDR3 spans 15 residues. The ends lost 6 bases at V and 3 bases at J; junction bases unmatched: 7.